This passage covers 11 T cell receptor beta chains from one sample sequenced in a study of post-analysis software for immune sequencing data. Study outcomes and limitations: Five TRBV segments were significantly more frequent in patients than in controls. TRBV5-6, TRBV5-1 and TRBV20-1 were among these segments.

For these receptors, no antigen is known. TCR beta cDNA libraries had unique molecular identifiers. TCRdb fed the PCR reads into MiXCR, producing one record per CDR3 protein. The table has approximately 730,000 distinct CDR3 sequences, around 42% seen once. The specimen sequenced was blood. Receptors originate from a girl aged 5-17 years with multiple sclerosis.

The chain joins TRBV20-1 to TRBJ2-5, with D possibly matching TRBD2 (5 bases). The CDR3 is 11 amino acids. Germline V CDR1 and CDR2: DFQATT, SNEGSKA (reference sequence). Trimming took 8 bases from V and 2 from J, leaving 9 bases between them. The CDR3 sequence is CSSGKQETQYF. DNA of the CDR3: TGCAGTTCCGGGAAACAAGAGACCCAGTACTTC.

This clonotype came up many times. This rearrangement joins TRBV29-1 to TRBJ2-7; TRBD2 matches at 14 bases. CDR3 size: 14 residues. Germline V gene lookup returns CDR1 SQVTM and CDR2 ANQGSEA. V shed 6 bases and J 4 bases; nucleotides not matched to a gene: 5. The CDR3 nucleotides are TGCAGCGTGGGGACTAGCGGGAGAGGGTACGAGCAGTACTTC. Its protein is CSVGTSGRGYEQYF.

V gene TRBV20-1 combines with J gene TRBJ2-7, with a possible D match to TRBD1 (5 bases). Between the trimmed V and J ends, which lost 0 bases and 2 bases, there was a span of 14 bases. CDR1 and CDR2 from the germline V gene are DFQATT and SNEGSKA (reference sequence). This CDR3 comprises 15 residues. CDR3 DNA sequence: TGCAGTGCTAGAGACCGAGAGACAGCAACCTACGAGCAGTACTTC. It yields the protein CSARDRETATYEQYF.

The chain is built from TRBV5-1 and TRBJ2-7; D gene uncertain. This CDR3 contains 14 residues. V lost 7 bases and J 4 bases, leaving 18 bases between the germline ends. The germline V gene has CDR1 SGHRS and CDR2 YFSETQ. The CDR3 loop is CASGKTSSTYEQYF. The CDR3, as DNA: TGCGCCAGCGGCAAAACGTCAAGTACGTACGAGCAGTACTTC.

This clonotype was picked up a small number of times. The rearrangement joins TRBV6-8 to TRBJ2-7; 7 bases fit TRBD1. CDR1 MNHGY and CDR2 SAAAGT come from the germline V gene. After removal of 5 bases from V and 2 bases from J, the junction contained 12 bases not matched to a gene. The CDR3 extends over 16 amino acids. CDR3 sequence (DNA): TGTGCCAGCAGTGAGGACAGGACAGGCGAAACCTACGAGCAGTACTTC. Protein: CASSEDRTGETYEQYF.

The chain recombines TRBV20-1 with TRBJ2-3; D is uncertain. With the DNA end fitting TRBJ1-5 better, the J assignment may be wrong. The CDR3 loop spans 15 amino acids. The germline gives CDR1 DFQATT, CDR2 SNEGSKA (reference sequence). CDR3 sequence (DNA): TGCAGTGCTAGAGAGATGCGGGGAACCACGGAGCCCCAGCATTTT. Translation: CSAREMRGTTEPQHF.

CDR3 nucleotides: TGCAGTGCTCCCCGGGGAGCGGGGATCTCCTACGAGCAGTACTTC. It is translated as CSAPRGAGISYEQYF. The genes are TRBV20-1 and TRBJ2-7; 7 positions match TRBD2. CDR1 DFQATT and CDR2 SNEGSKA come from the germline V gene (reference sequence). This CDR3 region has 15 residues. Unmatched junction bases numbered 10, after V lost 5 bases and J lost 0 bases.

The rearrangement joins TRBV5-1 to TRBJ2-5; possible D gene TRBD1, 6 bases. The germline gives CDR1 SGHRS, CDR2 YFSETQ. CDR3 length equals 16 residues. The ends were cut back, 4 bases at V and 4 bases at J, with 20 bases in the middle. For the CDR3, the DNA is TGCGCCAGCAGCCGACCGACAGGACCTGGGGGAGAGACCCAGTACTTC. This codes for CASSRPTGPGGETQYF.

This clonotype was observed a few times. The rearrangement joins TRBV27 to TRBJ2-6; TRBD2 matches 7 bases. Germline assignment: CDR1 MNHEY and CDR2 SMNVEV (reference sequence). This CDR3 region has 18 residues. J was trimmed by 0 bases and V by 1 base; bases with no gene match: 6. This CDR3 reads CASSLFGGVVSGANVLTF. The DNA of the CDR3 is TGTGCCAGCAGTTTATTTGGGGGGGTGGTCTCTGGGGCCAACGTCCTGACTTTC.

CDR3 in DNA: TGTGCCACCAGCAGAGATCGGACTAGCGGGAATCGGGGGGAGCAGTACTTC. Its translation: CATSRDRTSGNRGEQYF. This rearrangement joins TRBV15 to TRBJ2-5; 12 nucleotides align to TRBD2. The CDR3 sequence is 17 residues long. Germline V gene data show CDR1 as LNHNV and CDR2 as YYDKDF (reference sequence). Unmatched junction bases numbered 13, after V lost 0 bases and J lost 11 bases.

This clonotype was recorded a few times. The CDR3 nucleotides read TGTGCCAGCAGTTATAACGGCGGGAGGGTGGAGACCCAGTACTTC. Its protein is CASSYNGGRVETQYF. This chain joins TRBV6-6 and TRBJ2-5; 9 nucleotides agree with TRBD2. The CDR3 contains 15 residues. With 3 bases clipped from V and 5 bases from J, the junction kept 7 bases outside the gene matches. The germline CDR1 and CDR2 sequences are MNHNY and SVGAGI (reference sequence).